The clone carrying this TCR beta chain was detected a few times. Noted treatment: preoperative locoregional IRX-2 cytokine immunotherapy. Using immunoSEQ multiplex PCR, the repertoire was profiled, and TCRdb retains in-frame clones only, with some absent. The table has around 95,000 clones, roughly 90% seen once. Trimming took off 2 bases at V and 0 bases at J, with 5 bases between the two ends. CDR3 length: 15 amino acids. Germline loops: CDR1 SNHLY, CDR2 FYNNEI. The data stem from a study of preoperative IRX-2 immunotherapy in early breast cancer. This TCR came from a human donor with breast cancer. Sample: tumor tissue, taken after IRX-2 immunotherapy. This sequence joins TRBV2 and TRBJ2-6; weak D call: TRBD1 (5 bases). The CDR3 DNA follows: TGTGCCAGCAGTGAACAGGGCTCTGGGGCCAACGTCCTGACTTTC. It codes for CASSEQGSGANVLTF.